The present entry profiles one T cell receptor beta chain with its context. The entry originates in a study of cytomegalovirus exposure and HLA in healthy donors. Assay: immunoSEQ multiplex PCR; the TCRdb copy retains only in-frame clones and omits some. The sample contains about 160,000 clones, approximately 86% of which appear only once. There are 13 residues in the CDR3. CDR1 is SQVTM, CDR2 ANQGSEA, per germline. Trimming shortened V by 6 bases and J by 5 bases, and 14 bases separated the two germline ends. The sample taken for sequencing was PBMCs. This sequence joins TRBV29-1 and TRBJ1-5; D gene uncertain. The receptor comes from a woman younger than 30 in good health and CMV-seronegative. CDR3: CSVMTGLDQPQHF. The CDR3 nucleotides read TGCAGCGTGATGACGGGTCTCGATCAGCCCCAGCATTTT.